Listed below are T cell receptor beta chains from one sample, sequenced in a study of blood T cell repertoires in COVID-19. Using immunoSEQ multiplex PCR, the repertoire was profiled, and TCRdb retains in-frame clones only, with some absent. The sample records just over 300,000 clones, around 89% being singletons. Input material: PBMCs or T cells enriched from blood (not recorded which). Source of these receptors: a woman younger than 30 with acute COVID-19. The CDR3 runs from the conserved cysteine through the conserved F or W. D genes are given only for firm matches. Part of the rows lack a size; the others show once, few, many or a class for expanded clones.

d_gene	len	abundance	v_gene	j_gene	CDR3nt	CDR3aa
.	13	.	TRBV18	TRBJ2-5	TGTGCCAGCTCACCGGGCCGGCAAGAGACCCAGTACTTC	CASSPGRQETQYF
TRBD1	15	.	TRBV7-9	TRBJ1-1	TGTGCCAGCAGCTTAACAGGGGGCGCAGTCACTGAAGCTTTCTTT	CASSLTGGAVTEAFF
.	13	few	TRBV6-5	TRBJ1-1	TGTGCCAGCAGTCAACAGGTGAACACTGAAGCTTTCTTT	CASSQQVNTEAFF
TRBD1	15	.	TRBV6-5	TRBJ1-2	TGTGCCAGCAGATCGACCGGACAGGGAAACTATGGCTACACCTTC	CASRSTGQGNYGYTF
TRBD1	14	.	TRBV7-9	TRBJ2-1	TGTGCCAGCAGGAGGGACAGGGGGCAAGGTGAGCAGTTCTTC	CASRRDRGQGEQFF
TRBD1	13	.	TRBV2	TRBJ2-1	TGTGCCAGCAGGGGGGACAGGAACAATGAGCAGTTCTTC	CASRGDRNNEQFF
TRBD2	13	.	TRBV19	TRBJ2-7	TGTGCCAGTAGTCGGACTAGCGGCTACGAGCAGTACTTC	CASSRTSGYEQYF
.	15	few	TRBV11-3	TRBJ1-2	TGTGCCAGCAGCGACAGCCCTGGGATTATTGATGGCTACACCTTC	CASSDSPGIIDGYTF
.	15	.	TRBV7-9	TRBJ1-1	TGTGCCAGCAGCCAGGGGAACAGGGAGAACACTGAAGCTTTCTTT	CASSQGNRENTEAFF
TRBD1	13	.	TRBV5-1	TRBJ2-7	TGCGCCAGCAGCCCGGGACAGAACGACGAGCAGTACTTC	CASSPGQNDEQYF